Below are 20 T cell receptor beta chains sequenced from a single sample in a study of control samples from healthy donors and cancer patients. Sequencing was performed with immunoSEQ multiplex PCR; in TCRdb, only in-frame clones are kept and a portion is missing. The sample records about 150,000 clones, over 85% being singletons. The sample comprised blood. The receptors were gathered from a man aged 45-65 years in good health.

This chain uses TRBV9 with TRBJ2-7, with D possibly being TRBD2 (6 bases). Between the trimmed V and J ends, which lost 4 bases and 6 bases, there was a span of 11 bases. CDR1 and CDR2 (germline): SGDLS, YYNGEE. The CDR3 has 12 residues. The DNA of the CDR3 is TGTGCCAGCAGCACCGTCGGGGGCGAGCAGTACTTC. Amino acids: CASSTVGGEQYF.

This clone was counted a few times. The V gene is TRBV7-9, the J gene TRBJ2-7, with 9 bases identical to TRBD1. The V gene's germline CDR1 is SEHNR and CDR2 FQNEAQ (reference sequence). The CDR3 runs to 14 residues. Trimming removed 6 bases from V and 0 bases from J; junction bases left unmatched: 3. This chain's CDR3 is CASRPTGGSYEQYF. CDR3 nucleotides: TGTGCCAGCAGACCGACAGGGGGCTCCTACGAGCAGTACTTC.

The rearrangement joins TRBV18 to TRBJ1-1; TRBD1 matches 8 bases. The V segment lost 4 bases and the J segment 3 bases; nucleotides outside the gene matches: 1. This CDR3 contains 13 residues. CDR1 and CDR2 (germline): KGHSH, LQKENI. The CDR3 sequence: CASSLDRDTEAFF. CDR3 nucleotides: TGTGCCAGCTCACTGGACAGGGACACTGAAGCTTTCTTT.

The J gene is TRBJ1-2, the V gene TRBV28, with D unclear. Germline values: CDR1 MDHEN, CDR2 SYDVKM. The CDR3 length is 12 residues. V shed 7 bases and J shed 5 bases, with 11 bases lying between them. The CDR3 sequence is CASKVLLYGYTF. The CDR3 region has the DNA TGTGCCAGCAAGGTGCTTTTATATGGCTACACCTTC.

The genes are TRBV3-1 (or the pseudogene TRBV3-2) and TRBJ2-3; 15 bases fit TRBD2. Germline-derived CDR1 and CDR2 are LGHDT and YNNKEL (reference sequence). The CDR3 totals 14 residues. V shed 8 bases, J shed 6 bases, and the junction held 3 bases outside the gene matches. For the CDR3, the DNA is TGTGCCAGCGGACTAGCGGGAGGGGCGGATACGCAGTATTTT. It translates to CASGLAGGADTQYF.

The chain recombines TRBV3-1 (or the pseudogene TRBV3-2) with TRBJ2-7; possibly TRBD1 or TRBD2 for D (5 bases each). Trimming stripped 4 bases from V and 2 bases from J, with 15 bases between. The length of the CDR3 is 15 residues. Germline V gene data show CDR1 as LGHDT and CDR2 as YNNKEL (reference sequence). CDR3 amino acids: CASSPGAASTYEQYF. The CDR3 DNA follows: TGTGCCAGCAGCCCCGGGGCAGCCTCGACCTACGAGCAGTACTTC.

This clone has a single count. This chain joins TRBV2 and TRBJ2-7; D uncertain. Trimming removed 0 bases from V and 3 bases from J, with 12 bases in between. This CDR3 comprises 15 residues. Germline V gene data show CDR1 as SNHLY and CDR2 as FYNNEI. As DNA, the CDR3 is TGTGCCAGCAGTGAAGCGATTGTAGTAGACTACGAGCAGTACTTC. Protein: CASSEAIVVDYEQYF.

Notes on this clone: In the same sample, other DNA sequences code for this CDR3. The CDR3 nucleotides are TGTGCCAGCAGCCGACAGCCGAACACTGAAGCTTTCTTT. Its translation is CASSRQPNTEAFF. The chain combines TRBV7-3 with TRBJ1-1, with a tentative D call TRBD1 (5 bases). V was cut by 5 bases and J by 1 base, with 8 bases left in between. Germline V gene sequence: CDR1 SGHTA, CDR2 FQGTGA. The CDR3 extends over 13 amino acids. Combining the CDR3 with reference TRBV7-3 and TRBJ1-1 gives the whole variable domain GAGVSQTPSNKVTEKGKYVELRCDPISGHTALYWYRQSLGQGPEFLIYFQGTGAADDSGLPNDRFFAVRPEGSVSTLKIQRTERGDSAVYLCASSRQPNTEAFFGQGTRLTVV.

The gene calls are TRBV6-5 and TRBJ1-2; the match to TRBD1 covers 7 bases. CDR3 length equals 14 residues. V dropped 0 bases and J dropped 4; count of bases not matched to a gene: 2. Germline CDR1 reads MNHEY; CDR2 reads SVGAGI. CDR3 sequence (DNA): TGTGCCAGCAGTTACTCGACAGGGTTCTATGGCTACACCTTC. This sequence encodes CASSYSTGFYGYTF.

The J gene is TRBJ2-2, the V gene TRBV28; no firm D call. This CDR3 has 14 residues. Trimming removed 2 bases from V and 1 base from J, with 5 bases in between. Germline V CDR1 and CDR2: MDHEN, SYDVKM. The CDR3 DNA reads TGTGCCAGCAGTTTAAACCAGAACACCGGGGAGCTGTTTTTT. Its protein is CASSLNQNTGELFF.

The V gene is TRBV3-1 (or the pseudogene TRBV3-2), the J gene TRBJ2-5; D remains unclear. Germline V gene sequence: CDR1 LGHDT, CDR2 YNNKEL (reference sequence). Deletions cut 0 bases from V and 5 bases from J, with 7 bases between. The CDR3 spans 13 residues. As DNA, the CDR3 is TGTGCCAGCAGCCAAGAAGGTGGGGAGACCCAGTACTTC. Translated, it gives CASSQEGGETQYF.

DNA of the CDR3: TGTGCCAGTAGTGTTATTAGCAATCAGCCCCAGCATTTT. It encodes CASSVISNQPQHF. This chain connects TRBV19 to TRBJ1-5; no clear D. This CDR3 comprises 13 residues. Per germline, CDR1 LNHDA and CDR2 SQIVND (reference sequence). V lost 5 bases to trimming and J lost 0 bases, with 5 bases between them. Complete variable domain (other parts from reference TRBV19 and TRBJ1-5): DGGITQSPKYLFRKEGQNVTLSCEQNLNHDAMYWYRQDPGQGLRLIYYSQIVNDFQKGDIAEGYSVSREKKESFPLTVTSAQKNPTAFYLCASSVISNQPQHFGDGTRLSIL.

The chain joins TRBV29-1 to TRBJ2-7; the D gene is possibly TRBD2 (6 bases). This CDR3 region has 12 residues. The germline V gene encodes CDR1 SQVTM and CDR2 ANQGSEA. Deletions cut 4 bases from V and 2 bases from J, with 9 bases between. CDR3 DNA: TGCAGCGTTGGGAGGGGCGCCTACGAGCAGTACTTC. Its translation: CSVGRGAYEQYF.

CDR3 residues: CASKYVRGSGNTIYF. The CDR3 nucleotides read TGTGCCAGCAAGTATGTCAGGGGCTCTGGAAACACCATATATTTT. The chain employs TRBV6-5 and TRBJ1-3, with D tentatively TRBD1 (6 bases). Germline CDR1 MNHEY, CDR2 SVGAGI. This CDR3 contains 15 residues. Trimming took off 7 bases at V and 0 bases at J, with 13 bases between the two ends.

V and J are TRBV19 and TRBJ2-5; D assignment may be TRBD1 or TRBD2 (5 bases each). Deletions cut 3 bases from V and 2 bases from J, with 13 bases between. Germline-derived CDR1 and CDR2 are LNHDA and SQIVND (reference sequence). The length of the CDR3 is 15 residues. The CDR3 is CASSIPGRTQETQYF. CDR3 DNA: TGTGCCAGTAGTATCCCGGGACGAACACAAGAGACCCAGTACTTC.

The V gene is TRBV5-4, the J gene TRBJ2-1, with 7 bases fitting TRBD2. Germline V CDR1 and CDR2: SGHNT, YYREEE (reference sequence). V was pared by 0 bases and J by 2 bases, with 5 bases of the junction left unmatched. The CDR3 length is 16 residues. The CDR3 region has the DNA TGTGCCAGCAGCTTGGCCGGGGGGTCGGCCTACAATGAGCAGTTCTTC. Encoded protein: CASSLAGGSAYNEQFF.

The chain employs TRBV24-1 and TRBJ1-5; D is undetermined. This CDR3 is built from 14 residues. Between the trimmed V and J ends, which lost 3 bases and 4 bases, there was a span of 9 bases. Germline CDR1 is KGHDR and CDR2 is SFDVKD. The CDR3 protein is CATSDGPANQPQHF. DNA of the CDR3: TGTGCCACCAGTGATGGGCCCGCAAATCAGCCCCAGCATTTT.

V usage is TRBV28 and J usage is TRBJ2-2, with D maybe TRBD1 (6 bases). The CDR3 spans 15 residues. Germline loops: CDR1 MDHEN, CDR2 SYDVKM. V lost 6 bases to trimming and J lost 4 bases, with 15 bases between them. The CDR3 protein is CASRLRDRRTGELFF. The CDR3 DNA sequence: TGTGCCAGCAGACTCAGAGACAGGCGCACCGGGGAGCTGTTTTTT.

The genes are TRBV15 and TRBJ1-4; possible D gene TRBD1, 6 bases. Germline V gene sequence: CDR1 LNHNV, CDR2 YYDKDF (reference sequence). Trimming shortened V by 8 bases and J by 7 bases, and 14 bases separated the two germline ends. This CDR3 contains 13 residues. The CDR3 DNA sequence: TGTGCCACCTCGGTCGACAGGTCTGAAAAACTGTTTTTT. Its protein is CATSVDRSEKLFF.

The chain is built from TRBV29-1 and TRBJ1-5; D might be TRBD1 (5 bases). CDR1 SQVTM and CDR2 ANQGSEA come from the germline V gene. Trimming stripped 5 bases from V and 1 base from J, with 12 bases between. The CDR3 sequence is 14 residues long. The CDR3 reads CSVSEQGSNQPQHF. The CDR3 DNA is TGCAGCGTTTCCGAGCAGGGAAGCAATCAGCCCCAGCATTTT.